Below are 24 T cell receptor beta chains sequenced from a single sample in a study of monozygotic twins with inflammatory bowel disease. TCRdb reprocessed the 5' RACE reads and reports one entry per CDR3 protein, with no DNA. The ten top clones account for 7.4%, within a sample of some 170,000 distinct CDR3 sequences. The sequenced material came from blood. Receptors originate from a human donor with ulcerative colitis or Crohn's disease, or a healthy co-twin of an affected twin (not recorded which).

The chain couples TRBV5-1 to TRBJ2-1; there is no DNA to check the TCRdb D call of TRBD2. This CDR3 is built from 13 residues. Per germline, CDR1 SGHRS and CDR2 YFSETQ. This CDR3 is CASSGEGLREQFF.

The V and J genes are TRBV20-1 and TRBJ2-7; the D call from TCRdb, TRBD2, cannot be confirmed without DNA. There are 15 residues in the CDR3. The germline CDR1 and CDR2 sequences are DFQATT and SNEGSKA (reference sequence). The CDR3 here is CSATSGGAFPYEQYF.

This rearrangement joins TRBV5-1 to TRBJ2-7; TCRdb outputs TRBD1, but without DNA this stays unchecked. The CDR3 consists of 15 residues. CDR1 SGHRS and CDR2 YFSETQ come from the germline V gene. CDR3 region: CASSGPGQRGYEQYF.

The chain carries TRBV20-1 and TRBJ2-7; without DNA, the TCRdb call of TRBD2 cannot be checked. Germline values: CDR1 DFQATT, CDR2 SNEGSKA (reference sequence). CDR3 length: 14 residues. The chain's CDR3 is CSASGLQSSYEQYF.

The chain has TRBV28 and TRBJ2-3; TCRdb names TRBD2, which stays unverified in the absence of DNA. The CDR3 has 17 amino acids. Germline loops: CDR1 MDHEN, CDR2 SYDVKM. The CDR3 region is CASSELAGTRDTDTQYF. The variable domain in full, completed from reference TRBV28 and TRBJ2-3, reads DVKVTQSSRYLVKRTGEKVFLECVQDMDHENMFWYRQDPGLGLRLIYFSYDVKMKEKGDIPEGYSVSREKKERFSLILESASTNQTSMYLCASSELAGTRDTDTQYFGPGTRLTVL.

The V call is TRBV5-1, the J call TRBJ1-1; there is no DNA to check the TCRdb D call of TRBD1. CDR3 length: 12 residues. Germline loops: CDR1 SGHRS, CDR2 YFSETQ. The CDR3 spells CASSPWAGKAFF.

The chain joins TRBV5-8 to TRBJ1-2; TCRdb designates TRBD1, a call that cannot be tested without DNA. The germline V gene encodes CDR1 SGHTS and CDR2 YDEGEE. There are 16 residues in the CDR3. The CDR3 loop reads CASSPWETGVDYGYTF.

V usage is TRBV18 and J usage is TRBJ1-1; the D call of TRBD1 rests on TCRdb alone, since no DNA is present to check it. The germline CDR1 and CDR2 sequences are KGHSH and LQKENI. This CDR3 has 17 residues. The CDR3 sequence: CASSPRDRGGLNTEAFF.

The CDR3 sequence: CASSYGDRVNYGYTF. The rearrangement links TRBV6-2 or TRBV6-3 to TRBJ1-2; TCRdb gives TRBD1 as the D gene, but with no DNA this cannot be confirmed. The germline V gene encodes CDR1 MNHEY and CDR2 SVGEGT. The CDR3 is made up of 15 amino acids.

The V and J genes are TRBV7-2 and TRBJ1-3; with no DNA, the TCRdb D assignment of TRBD1 cannot be verified. The CDR3 consists of 16 residues. Germline V lookup: CDR1 SGHTA, CDR2 FQGNSA. The CDR3 sequence is CASSLLWGRTGNTIYF.

The chain couples TRBV7-9 to TRBJ2-4; without DNA, the TCRdb call of TRBD1 cannot be checked. The CDR3 length is 14 residues. The germline V gene encodes CDR1 SEHNR and CDR2 FQNEAQ (reference sequence). CDR3 residues: CASSSDRANNIQYF.

The rearrangement joins TRBV20-1 to TRBJ1-2; TCRdb indicates TRBD1, and absent DNA this call remains unverified. The CDR3 consists of 16 residues. From germline, CDR1 is DFQATT and CDR2 SNEGSKA (reference sequence). The CDR3 loop reads CSARDLSGDGIIGYTF.

The chain recombines TRBV5-1 with TRBJ1-2; absent DNA, TCRdb's TRBD1 call cannot be checked. Looked up from germline, CDR1 is SGHRS and CDR2 is YFSETQ. This CDR3 region has 13 residues. CDR3 loop: CASSYGTGLGYTF.

V and J are TRBV5-1 and TRBJ2-7. Germline V gene sequence: CDR1 SGHRS, CDR2 YFSETQ. CDR3 length: 13 residues. The CDR3 loop is CASSKDVTSEQYF.

V usage is TRBV12-5 and J usage is TRBJ2-1; the D call of TRBD2 rests on TCRdb alone, since no DNA is present to check it. Germline V gene sequence: CDR1 LGHNT, CDR2 FRNRAP. The CDR3 covers 15 residues. The CDR3 sequence is CASAPPGLPYNEQFF.

The rearrangement links TRBV12-3 or TRBV12-4 to TRBJ1-2; the D gene TCRdb calls, TRBD1, cannot be checked with no DNA. CDR3 length: 16 residues. The CDR3 here is CASSLTGQGGSYGYTF.

J is TRBJ1-2 and V is TRBV20-1. Germline V gene sequence: CDR1 DFQATT, CDR2 SNEGSKA (reference sequence). The CDR3 is made up of 14 amino acids. CDR3 amino acids: CSARVDGRNYGYTF.

The chain combines TRBV10-2 with TRBJ1-6. The germline CDR1 and CDR2 sequences are WSHSY and SAAADI. The CDR3 runs 16 residues. The CDR3 region is CASSELLGSLNSPLHF.

The V gene is TRBV19, the J gene TRBJ1-1; the D call of TRBD1 rests on TCRdb alone, since no DNA is present to check it. The CDR3 is made up of 12 amino acids. Germline values: CDR1 LNHDA, CDR2 SQIVND (reference sequence). The CDR3 protein is CASVLGNTEAFF.

The chain links TRBV7-8 to TRBJ2-5. Germline values: CDR1 SGHVS, CDR2 FQNEAQ. The CDR3 sequence is 12 residues long. This CDR3 is CASTHGQETQYF.

The chain has TRBV20-1 and TRBJ1-1. This CDR3 spans 12 amino acids. Looked up from germline, CDR1 is DFQATT and CDR2 is SNEGSKA (reference sequence). This CDR3 is CSAQDGNTEAFF.

The CDR3 loop is CASSMTGDNQPQHF. The chain links TRBV5-1 to TRBJ1-5; the TRBD1 assignment by TCRdb is unverifiable without DNA. The germline V gene has CDR1 SGHRS and CDR2 YFSETQ. This CDR3 contains 14 residues.

The V call is TRBV6-1, the J call TRBJ2-1. Germline CDR1 MNHNS, CDR2 SASEGT. The CDR3 covers 14 residues. CDR3 loop: CASSASMSYNEQFF.

The chain links TRBV7-3 to TRBJ2-1; the D call from TCRdb, TRBD2, cannot be confirmed without DNA. The germline V gene has CDR1 SGHTA and CDR2 FQGTGA. The CDR3 consists of 17 residues. CDR3 region: CASSSPTSGVGGNEQFF.